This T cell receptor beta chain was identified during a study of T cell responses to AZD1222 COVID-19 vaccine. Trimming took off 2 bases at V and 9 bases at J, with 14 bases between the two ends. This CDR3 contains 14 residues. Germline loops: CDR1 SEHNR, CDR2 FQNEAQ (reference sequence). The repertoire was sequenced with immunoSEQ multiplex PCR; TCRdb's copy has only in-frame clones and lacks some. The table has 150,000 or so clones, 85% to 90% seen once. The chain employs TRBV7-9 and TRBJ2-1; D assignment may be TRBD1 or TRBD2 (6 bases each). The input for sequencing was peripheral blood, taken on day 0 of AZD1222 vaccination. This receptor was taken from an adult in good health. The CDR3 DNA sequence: TGTGCCAGCAGCTTACGACAGGAGGGGAGTGAGCAGTTCTTC. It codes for CASSLRQEGSEQFF.